Below are 21 T cell receptor beta chains sequenced from a single sample in a study of shared clonotypes between healthy human individuals. Produced via immunoSEQ multiplex PCR; TCRdb's table is partial and in-frame only. The data contain around 550,000 clones, approximately 95% of them singletons. It was CD45RO-negative cells, positively selected for CCR7, that made up naive CD8 cells, with terminally differentiated effector memory CD45RA+ cells excluded. Sequencing was carried out using naive CD8+ T cells sorted from blood. The receptors originated from a woman under 40 in good health.

The chain recombines TRBV9 with TRBJ2-7, with TRBD2 matching over 8 bases. CDR1 SGDLS and CDR2 YYNGEE come from the germline V gene. Trimming took 4 bases from V and 0 from J; bases not matched to a gene: 3. This CDR3 is built from 14 residues. In DNA, the CDR3 is TGTGCCAGCAGCCACGGGGGGGTCTCCTACGAGCAGTACTTC. This sequence encodes CASSHGGVSYEQYF.

The rearrangement uses TRBV13 and TRBJ2-1; 12 bases are a match to TRBD2. V dropped 7 bases and J dropped 6; count of bases not matched to a gene: 1. CDR1 PRHDT and CDR2 FYEKMQ come from the germline V gene (reference sequence). The CDR3 is 13 residues long. The CDR3 region has the DNA TGTGCCAGCACACTAGCGGGAGGCAATGAGCAGTTCTTC. Amino acids: CASTLAGGNEQFF.

CDR3: CASTQTTGDEQYF. CDR3 coding DNA: TGTGCCAGCACCCAAACGACAGGGGACGAGCAGTACTTC. The V and J genes are TRBV9 and TRBJ2-7; 8 bases are shared with TRBD1. The germline V gene encodes CDR1 SGDLS and CDR2 YYNGEE. The CDR3 loop spans 13 amino acids. The V gene end was trimmed by 6 bases and the J gene end by 5 bases; junction bases not matched to a gene: 7.

CDR3 residues: CASSFPSGQGHYSNQPQHF. The CDR3, as DNA: TGTGCCAGCAGTTTCCCCTCCGGACAGGGCCATTATAGCAATCAGCCCCAGCATTTT. V and J are TRBV28 and TRBJ1-5; TRBD1 matches at 8 bases. Trimming cost V 3 bases and J 0 bases; bases outside gene matches: 13. Looked up from germline, CDR1 is MDHEN and CDR2 is SYDVKM. The CDR3 totals 19 residues.

The chain has TRBV7-8 and TRBJ2-1; 10 bases match TRBD2. With 3 bases clipped from V and 4 bases from J, the junction kept 15 bases outside the gene matches. The germline CDR1 and CDR2 sequences are SGHVS and FQNEAQ. The CDR3 covers 19 residues. The CDR3: CASSLPGLAEIGVYNEQFF. The DNA of the CDR3 is TGTGCCAGCAGCTTGCCAGGACTAGCGGAAATTGGGGTATACAATGAGCAGTTCTTC.

The chain employs TRBV6-6 and TRBJ2-7; D remains ambiguous. This CDR3 spans 15 amino acids. Deletions cut 0 bases from V and 1 base from J, with 10 bases between. Germline V CDR1 and CDR2: MNHNY, SVGAGI (reference sequence). The CDR3 loop is CASSYSMGQSYEQYF. CDR3 nucleotides: TGTGCCAGCAGTTACTCGATGGGCCAATCCTACGAGCAGTACTTC.

The CDR3 sequence: CASSQHGRGTGELFF. In DNA form, the CDR3 reads TGTGCCAGCAGTCAACACGGCCGTGGCACCGGGGAGCTGTTTTTT. This chain links TRBV28 with TRBJ2-2; D call uncertain. Germline lookup yields CDR1 MDHEN and CDR2 SYDVKM. The CDR3 length is 15 residues. Trimming stripped 5 bases from V and 4 bases from J, with 14 bases between.

The rearrangement uses TRBV19 and TRBJ1-5; D might be TRBD1 (5 bases). The CDR3 spans 15 residues. V lost 5 bases and J 2 bases, leaving 13 bases between the germline ends. Germline CDR1 and CDR2: LNHDA and SQIVND (reference sequence). The CDR3 nucleotides read TGTGCCAGTAGTTCAAGACTACAGGGCAATCAGCCCCAGCATTTT. Translated, it gives CASSSRLQGNQPQHF.

The DNA of the CDR3 is TGCGCCAGCAGTGTAGCGGGAGGGCCGGATACGCAGTATTTT. It codes for CASSVAGGPDTQYF. The rearrangement joins TRBV10-2 to TRBJ2-3; the match to TRBD2 covers 11 bases. With V trimmed by 4 bases and J by 6 bases, 3 bases remained unmatched. This CDR3 is built from 14 residues. Germline CDR1 WSHSY, CDR2 SAAADI.

Only one count was recorded for this clone. The chain is built from TRBV27 and TRBJ1-2, with TRBD1 matching over 7 bases. The CDR3 loop spans 15 amino acids. Germline loops: CDR1 MNHEY, CDR2 SMNVEV (reference sequence). J gave up 2 bases and V 2 bases, and 5 bases lay outside the gene matches. CDR3 sequence: CASSLHLTGNYGYTF. The CDR3 nucleotides read TGTGCCAGCAGTTTACATCTGACAGGGAACTATGGCTACACCTTC.

The chain has TRBV28 and TRBJ2-7; D may be TRBD2 (6 bases). Looked up from germline, CDR1 is MDHEN and CDR2 is SYDVKM. Between the trimmed V and J ends, which lost 6 bases and 0 bases, there was a span of 9 bases. The CDR3 consists of 13 residues. The CDR3 DNA is TGTGCCAGCAGGCCGGGACTCTCCTACGAGCAGTACTTC. Encoded protein: CASRPGLSYEQYF.

This chain uses TRBV28 with TRBJ2-1; D is unclear. Germline CDR1 reads MDHEN; CDR2 reads SYDVKM. Trimming removed 5 bases from V and 3 bases from J, with 17 bases in between. The CDR3 runs 16 residues. CDR3 residues: CASSRRFGLLYNEQFF. CDR3 bases: TGTGCCAGCAGTCGCCGATTTGGATTACTCTACAATGAGCAGTTCTTC.

The genes are TRBV9 and TRBJ1-5; the match to TRBD1 covers 10 bases. Germline-derived CDR1 and CDR2 are SGDLS and YYNGEE. The CDR3 runs to 14 residues. Trimming at V came to 3 bases and at J to 4 bases, leaving 1 base not matched to a gene. CDR3 coding DNA: TGTGCCAGCAGCGGACAGGGGGCGAATCAGCCCCAGCATTTT. It specifies CASSGQGANQPQHF.

The V gene is TRBV29-1, the J gene TRBJ1-2; D call uncertain. Trimming cost V 4 bases and J 3 bases, with 6 bases left between them. The CDR3 has 11 amino acids. CDR1 and CDR2 from the germline V gene are SQVTM and ANQGSEA. The CDR3 DNA is TGCAGCGTTGCACAGTACTATGGCTACACCTTC. This gives the protein CSVAQYYGYTF.

The chain employs TRBV5-1 and TRBJ2-2; TRBD1 aligns across 10 bases. CDR3 length equals 15 residues. CDR1 is SGHRS, CDR2 YFSETQ, per germline. Germline trimming cut 4 bases from V and 4 bases from J; bases unmatched to any gene: 4. CDR3 DNA: TGCGCCAGCAGCGACCGGACAGGGGGCACCGGGGAGCTGTTTTTT. Its protein product is CASSDRTGGTGELFF. Drawing the rest from reference TRBV5-1 and TRBJ2-2, the complete variable domain is KAGVTQTPRYLIKTRGQQVTLSCSPISGHRSVSWYQQTPGQGLQFLFEYFSETQRNKGNFPGRFSGRQFSNSRSEMNVSTLELGDSALYLCASSDRTGGTGELFFGEGSRLTVL.

The chain recombines TRBV28 with TRBJ1-1, with 8 bases aligning to TRBD1. Unmatched junction bases numbered 4, after V lost 5 bases and J lost 11 bases. CDR3 length: 11 amino acids. CDR1 and CDR2 (germline): MDHEN, SYDVKM. CDR3 loop: CASSRQGRAFF. As DNA, the CDR3 is TGTGCCAGCAGTCGACAGGGGCGGGCTTTCTTT.

This clone was picked up a small number of times. The chain uses TRBV7-6 and TRBJ1-1, with a tentative D call TRBD1 (5 bases). The CDR3 consists of 11 residues. Germline CDR1 is SGHVS and CDR2 is FNYEAQ. Trimming took 5 bases from V and 6 from J, leaving 7 bases between them. CDR3 nucleotides: TGTGCCAGCAGCACGGGGGCTGAAGCTTTCTTT. This codes for CASSTGAEAFF.

The J gene is TRBJ2-1, the V gene TRBV10-2; D not certain. The CDR3 runs 14 residues. Germline V CDR1 and CDR2: WSHSY, SAAADI. V gave up 5 bases and J gave up 0 bases, with 8 bases separating them. CDR3 in amino acids: CASSYPGSYNEQFF. CDR3 bases: TGCGCCAGCAGTTATCCGGGCTCCTACAATGAGCAGTTCTTC.

The V and J genes are TRBV5-4 and TRBJ2-5; 11 nucleotides align to TRBD2. The CDR3 contains 18 residues. The germline V gene encodes CDR1 SGHNT and CDR2 YYREEE (reference sequence). J lost 5 bases, V lost 0 bases, and 12 bases had no gene match. The CDR3: CASSLDELAGEEGETQYF. CDR3 sequence (DNA): TGTGCCAGCAGCTTGGATGAACTAGCGGGAGAGGAGGGGGAGACCCAGTACTTC. Variable domain in full (rest from reference TRBV5-4 and TRBJ2-5): ETGVTQSPTHLIKTRGQQVTLRCSSQSGHNTVSWYQQALGQGPQFIFQYYREEENGRGNFPPRFSGLQFPNYSSELNVNALELDDSALYLCASSLDELAGEEGETQYFGPGTRLLVL.

The chain recombines TRBV10-1 with TRBJ1-4; 8 nucleotides line up with TRBD1. CDR1 and CDR2 (germline): WNHNN, SYGVQD (reference sequence). This CDR3 is built from 15 residues. V dropped 2 bases and J dropped 8; count of bases not matched to a gene: 7. CDR3 sequence: CASSEATGAGEKLFF. The CDR3 bases are TGCGCCAGCAGTGAGGCGACAGGGGCTGGCGAAAAACTGTTTTTT.

V gene TRBV13 combines with J gene TRBJ2-1; 7 bases are shared with TRBD1. Germline V lookup: CDR1 PRHDT, CDR2 FYEKMQ (reference sequence). V was clipped by 5 bases and J by 7 bases; unmatched bases: 11. This CDR3 spans 15 amino acids. DNA of the CDR3: TGTGCCAGCAGCATAAGGACAGGCTATACTAATGAGCAGTTCTTC. This translates into CASSIRTGYTNEQFF.